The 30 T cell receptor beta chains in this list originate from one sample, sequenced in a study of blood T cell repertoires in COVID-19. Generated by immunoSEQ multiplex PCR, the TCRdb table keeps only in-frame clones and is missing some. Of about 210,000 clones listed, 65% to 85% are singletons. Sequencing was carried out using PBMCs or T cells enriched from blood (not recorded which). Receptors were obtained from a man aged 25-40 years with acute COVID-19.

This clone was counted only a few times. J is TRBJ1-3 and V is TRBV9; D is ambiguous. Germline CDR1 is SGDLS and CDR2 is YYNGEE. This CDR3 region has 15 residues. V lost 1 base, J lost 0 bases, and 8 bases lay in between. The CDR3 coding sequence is TGTGCCAGCAGCGTATGGCCCTCCTCTGGAAACACCATATATTTT. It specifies CASSVWPSSGNTIYF.

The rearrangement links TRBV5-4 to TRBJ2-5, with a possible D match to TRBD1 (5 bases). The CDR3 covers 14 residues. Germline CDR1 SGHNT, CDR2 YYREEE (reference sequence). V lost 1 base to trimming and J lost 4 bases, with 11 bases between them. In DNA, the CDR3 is TGTGCCAGCAGCTTGCGGCAGGGTATAGAGACCCAGTACTTC. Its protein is CASSLRQGIETQYF.

The CDR3, as DNA: TGTGCCATCAGTGAGTCCCGACTAGCCACCGGGGAGCTGTTTTTT. Its translation is CAISESRLATGELFF. V usage is TRBV10-3 and J usage is TRBJ2-2; the match to TRBD2 covers 7 bases. This CDR3 comprises 15 residues. The germline gives CDR1 ENHRY, CDR2 SYGVKD. J gave up 4 bases and V 0 bases, and 2 bases lay outside the gene matches.

The CDR3 spells CASSIDGAFGYTF. The CDR3 region has the DNA TGTGCCAGTAGTATAGATGGAGCCTTTGGCTACACCTTC. V usage is TRBV19 and J usage is TRBJ1-2; D uncertain. Germline-derived CDR1 and CDR2 are LNHDA and SQIVND (reference sequence). CDR3 length: 13 residues. Between the trimmed V and J ends, which lost 0 bases and 7 bases, there was a span of 9 bases. Variable domain in full (rest from reference TRBV19 and TRBJ1-2): DGGITQSPKYLFRKEGQNVTLSCEQNLNHDAMYWYRQDPGQGLRLIYYSQIVNDFQKGDIAEGYSVSREKKESFPLTVTSAQKNPTAFYLCASSIDGAFGYTFGSGTRLTVV.

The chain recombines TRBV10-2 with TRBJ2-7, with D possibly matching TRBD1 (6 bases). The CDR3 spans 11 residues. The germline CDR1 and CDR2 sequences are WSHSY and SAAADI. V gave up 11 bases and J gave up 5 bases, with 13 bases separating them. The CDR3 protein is CAGGSLHEQYF. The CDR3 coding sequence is TGCGCCGGGGGCAGCCTCCACGAGCAGTACTTC.

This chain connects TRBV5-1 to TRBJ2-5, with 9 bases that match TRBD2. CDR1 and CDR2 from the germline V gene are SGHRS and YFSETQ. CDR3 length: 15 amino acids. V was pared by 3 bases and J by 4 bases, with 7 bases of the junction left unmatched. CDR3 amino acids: CASSSAGGGAETQYF. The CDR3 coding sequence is TGCGCCAGCAGCTCCGCCGGCGGGGGGGCAGAGACCCAGTACTTC.

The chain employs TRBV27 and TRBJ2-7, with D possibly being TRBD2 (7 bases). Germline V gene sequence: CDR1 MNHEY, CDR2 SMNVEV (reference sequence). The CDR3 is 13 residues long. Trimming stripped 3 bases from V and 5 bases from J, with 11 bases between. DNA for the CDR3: TGTGCCAGCAGTTTGGGGGGGGCGAACGAGCAGTACTTC. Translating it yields CASSLGGANEQYF.

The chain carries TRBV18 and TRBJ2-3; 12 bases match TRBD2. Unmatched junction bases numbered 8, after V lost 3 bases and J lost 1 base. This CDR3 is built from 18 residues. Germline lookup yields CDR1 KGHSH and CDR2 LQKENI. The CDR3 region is CASSPFLAGGPRTDTQYF. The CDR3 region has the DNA TGTGCCAGCTCACCTTTCCTAGCGGGGGGGCCACGCACAGATACGCAGTATTTT.

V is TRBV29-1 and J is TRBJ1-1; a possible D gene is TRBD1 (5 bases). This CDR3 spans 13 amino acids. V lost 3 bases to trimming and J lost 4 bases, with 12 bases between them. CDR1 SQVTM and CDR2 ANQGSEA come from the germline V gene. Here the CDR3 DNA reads TGCAGCGTTGACAAGGGGAGGGGCACTGAAGCTTTCTTT. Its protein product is CSVDKGRGTEAFF.

The CDR3 nucleotides are TGTGCCACCAGTGACCCTAGACAGGGGACCCCCTACGAGCAGTACTTC. As protein: CATSDPRQGTPYEQYF. The rearrangement joins TRBV24-1 to TRBJ2-7; 8 bases line up with TRBD1. V was clipped by 4 bases and J by 2 bases; unmatched bases: 9. Germline-derived CDR1 and CDR2 are KGHDR and SFDVKD. CDR3 length: 16 residues.

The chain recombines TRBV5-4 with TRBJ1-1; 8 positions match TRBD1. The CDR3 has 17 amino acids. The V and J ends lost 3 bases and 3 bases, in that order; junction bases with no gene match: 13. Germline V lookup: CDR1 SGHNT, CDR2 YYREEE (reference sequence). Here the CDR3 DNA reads TGTGCCAGCAGCTCGGGGGGCAGGGGGCAGTTGGACACTGAAGCTTTCTTT. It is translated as CASSSGGRGQLDTEAFF.

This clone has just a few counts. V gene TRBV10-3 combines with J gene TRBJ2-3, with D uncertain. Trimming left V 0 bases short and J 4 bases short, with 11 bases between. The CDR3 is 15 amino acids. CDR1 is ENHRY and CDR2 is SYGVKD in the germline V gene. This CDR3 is CAISESSSGPDTQYF. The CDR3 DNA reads TGTGCCATCAGTGAGTCCTCCTCAGGCCCAGATACGCAGTATTTT.

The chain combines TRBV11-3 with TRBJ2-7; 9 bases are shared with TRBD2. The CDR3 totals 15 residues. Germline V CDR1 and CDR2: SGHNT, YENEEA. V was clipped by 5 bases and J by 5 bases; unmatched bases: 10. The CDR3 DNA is TGTGCCAGCAGCCTCGCGGGTAGCGGGAGCCACGAGCAGTACTTC. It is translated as CASSLAGSGSHEQYF.

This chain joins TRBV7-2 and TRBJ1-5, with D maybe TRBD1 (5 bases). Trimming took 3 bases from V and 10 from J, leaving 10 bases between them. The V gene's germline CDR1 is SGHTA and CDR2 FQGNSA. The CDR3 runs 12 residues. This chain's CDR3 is CASSLVRGPQHF. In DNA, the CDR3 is TGTGCCAGCAGCTTGGTTAGGGGTCCCCAGCATTTT.

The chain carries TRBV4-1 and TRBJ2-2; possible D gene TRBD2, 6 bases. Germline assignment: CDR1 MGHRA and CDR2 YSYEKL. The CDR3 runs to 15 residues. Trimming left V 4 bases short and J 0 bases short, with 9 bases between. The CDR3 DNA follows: TGCGCCAGCAGCCTCGGGAGCGCGAACACCGGGGAGCTGTTTTTT. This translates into CASSLGSANTGELFF.

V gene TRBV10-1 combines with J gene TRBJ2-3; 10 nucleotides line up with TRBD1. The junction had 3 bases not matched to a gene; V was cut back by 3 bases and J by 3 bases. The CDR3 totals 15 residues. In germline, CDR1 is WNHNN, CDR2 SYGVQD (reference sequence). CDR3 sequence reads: CASSEADRGTDTQYF. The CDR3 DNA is TGCGCCAGCAGTGAAGCGGACAGGGGGACAGATACGCAGTATTTT.

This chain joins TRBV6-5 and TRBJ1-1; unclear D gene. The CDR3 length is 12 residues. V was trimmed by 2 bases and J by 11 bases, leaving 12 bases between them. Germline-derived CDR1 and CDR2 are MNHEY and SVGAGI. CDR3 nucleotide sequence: TGTGCCAGCAGTTACCCCCCTCGCGGGGCTTTCTTT. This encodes CASSYPPRGAFF.

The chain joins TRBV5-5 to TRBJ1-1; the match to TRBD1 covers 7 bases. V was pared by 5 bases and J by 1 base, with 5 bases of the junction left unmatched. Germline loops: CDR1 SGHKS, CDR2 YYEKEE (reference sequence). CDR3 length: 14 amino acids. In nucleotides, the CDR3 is TGTGCCAGCAGTCTACAGGGGACGAACACTGAAGCTTTCTTT. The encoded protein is CASSLQGTNTEAFF.

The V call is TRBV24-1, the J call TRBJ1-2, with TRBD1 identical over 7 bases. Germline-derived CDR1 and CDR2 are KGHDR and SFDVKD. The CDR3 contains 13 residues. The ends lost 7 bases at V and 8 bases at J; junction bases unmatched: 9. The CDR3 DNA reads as TGTGCCACCAGCAGAGGACAGGCTGAGGGCTACACCTTC. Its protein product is CATSRGQAEGYTF.

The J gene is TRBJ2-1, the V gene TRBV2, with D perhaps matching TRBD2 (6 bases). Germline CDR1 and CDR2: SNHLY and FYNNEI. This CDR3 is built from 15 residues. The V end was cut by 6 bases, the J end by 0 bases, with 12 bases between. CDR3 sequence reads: CASRGLASSYNEQFF. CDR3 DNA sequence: TGTGCCAGCAGGGGACTCGCAAGCTCCTACAATGAGCAGTTCTTC.

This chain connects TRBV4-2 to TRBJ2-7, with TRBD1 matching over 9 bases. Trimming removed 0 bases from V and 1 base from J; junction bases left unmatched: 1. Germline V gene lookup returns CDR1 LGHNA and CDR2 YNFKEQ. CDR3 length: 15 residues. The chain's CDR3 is CASSQEGTGSYEQYF. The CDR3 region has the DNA TGTGCCAGCAGCCAAGAGGGGACAGGGTCCTACGAGCAGTACTTC.

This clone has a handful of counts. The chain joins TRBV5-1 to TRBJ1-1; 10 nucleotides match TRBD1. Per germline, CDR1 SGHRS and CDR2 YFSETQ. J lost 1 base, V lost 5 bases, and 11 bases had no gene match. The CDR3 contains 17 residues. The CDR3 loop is CASRHGDRGVPNTEAFF. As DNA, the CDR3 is TGCGCCAGCAGGCACGGGGACAGGGGAGTCCCGAACACTGAAGCTTTCTTT.

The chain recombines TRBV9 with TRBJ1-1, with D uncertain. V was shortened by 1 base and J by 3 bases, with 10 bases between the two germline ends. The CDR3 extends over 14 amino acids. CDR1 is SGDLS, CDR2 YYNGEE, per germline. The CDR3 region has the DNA TGTGCCAGCAGCGTAAGGACTTCTTACACTGAAGCTTTCTTT. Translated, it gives CASSVRTSYTEAFF. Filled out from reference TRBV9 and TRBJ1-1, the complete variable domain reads DSGVTQTPKHLITATGQRVTLRCSPRSGDLSVYWYQQSLDQGLQFLIQYYNGEERAKGNILERFSAQQFPDLHSELNLSSLELGDSALYFCASSVRTSYTEAFFGQGTRLTVV.

As DNA, the CDR3 is TGTGCCAGCAGCGTACAAGGGGACACTGAAGCTTTCTTT. This gives the protein CASSVQGDTEAFF. This chain connects TRBV9 to TRBJ1-1; maybe TRBD1 (5 bases). This CDR3 is 13 amino acids long. Germline values: CDR1 SGDLS, CDR2 YYNGEE. The V and J ends lost 1 base and 3 bases respectively, with 7 bases between them.

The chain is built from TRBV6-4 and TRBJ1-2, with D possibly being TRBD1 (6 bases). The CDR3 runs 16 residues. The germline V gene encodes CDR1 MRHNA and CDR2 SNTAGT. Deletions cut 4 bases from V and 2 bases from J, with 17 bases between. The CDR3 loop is CASSGTAGAWNYGYTF. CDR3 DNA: TGTGCCAGCAGTGGAACAGCAGGGGCTTGGAACTATGGCTACACCTTC.

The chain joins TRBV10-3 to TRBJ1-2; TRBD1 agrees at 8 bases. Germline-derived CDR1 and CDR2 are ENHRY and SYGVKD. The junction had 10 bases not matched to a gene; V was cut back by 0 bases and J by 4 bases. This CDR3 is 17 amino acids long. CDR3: CAISESKMTGVVYGYTF. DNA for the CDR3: TGTGCCATCAGTGAGTCGAAAATGACAGGGGTTGTCTATGGCTACACCTTC.

For the CDR3, the DNA is TGCGCCAGCAGCTCGGGACAGGGCACAGATACGCAGTATTTT. Translated, it gives CASSSGQGTDTQYF. This rearrangement joins TRBV5-1 to TRBJ2-3; 8 bases match TRBD1. Unmatched junction bases numbered 1, after V lost 3 bases and J lost 1 base. Germline V gives CDR1 SGHRS, CDR2 YFSETQ. CDR3 size: 14 residues.

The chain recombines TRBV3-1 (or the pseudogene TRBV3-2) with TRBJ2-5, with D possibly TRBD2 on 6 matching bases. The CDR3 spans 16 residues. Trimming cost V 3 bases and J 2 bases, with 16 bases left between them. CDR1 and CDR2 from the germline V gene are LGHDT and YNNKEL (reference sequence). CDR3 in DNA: TGTGCCAGCAGCCACATACGGGGCGCGGGGCAAGAGACCCAGTACTTC. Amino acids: CASSHIRGAGQETQYF.

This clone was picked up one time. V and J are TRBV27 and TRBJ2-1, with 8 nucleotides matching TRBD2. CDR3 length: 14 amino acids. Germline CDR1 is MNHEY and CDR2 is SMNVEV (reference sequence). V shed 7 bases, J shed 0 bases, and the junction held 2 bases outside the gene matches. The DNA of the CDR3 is TGTGCCAGCATTAGCGGGGTCTCCTACAATGAGCAGTTCTTC. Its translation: CASISGVSYNEQFF.

CDR3 residues: CAISEEDSRQPQHF. In nucleotides, the CDR3 is TGTGCCATCAGTGAGGAGGACAGCAGGCAGCCCCAGCATTTT. The chain combines TRBV10-3 with TRBJ1-5; D might be TRBD1 (6 bases). Looked up from germline, CDR1 is ENHRY and CDR2 is SYGVKD. V lost 2 bases and J 7 bases, leaving 12 bases between the germline ends. The CDR3 runs to 14 residues.